The rows below give T cell receptor beta chains drawn from one sample of a study of regulatory T cells in long-lasting Graves disease. TCRdb reprocessed the multiplex PCR reads with MiXCR, giving one entry per CDR3 protein. Of approximately 390,000 distinct CDR3 sequences detected, around 15% appear once; the ten largest clones hold around 20%. The same specimen was also included in a second study, on T cells in Graves' hyperthyroidism and ophthalmopathy.

Sample: peripheral blood mononuclear cells (PBMCs), taken at new diagnosis, from a patient treated with antithyroid drugs. These receptors came from a woman in her late teens or twenties with Graves disease. Both conserved end residues are part of each CDR3. D genes are given only for firm matches. Clone size is shown for a subset of rows, as once, few, many or a class of expanded clone.

>.|18|TRBV12-3/TRBV12-4|TRBJ2-4|TRBD2
CASSLGLAGLLAKNIQYF
TGTGCCAGCAGCCTTGGACTAGCGGGCTTGCTAGCCAAAAACATTCAGTACTTC
>.|16|TRBV19|TRBJ2-6|.
CASSISTQPGANVLTF
TGTGCCAGTAGTATAAGTACGCAACCTGGGGCCAACGTCCTGACTTTC
>many|17|TRBV11-3|TRBJ1-2|.
CASSLDRSQGGTNGYTF
TGTGCCAGCAGCTTAGATCGGTCACAAGGGGGGACTAATGGCTACACCTTC
>few|16|TRBV27|TRBJ2-5|TRBD2
CASSLGTSATKETQYF
TGTGCCAGCAGTTTAGGGACTAGCGCCACAAAAGAGACCCAGTACTTC
>.|14|TRBV24-1|TRBJ1-1|TRBD1
CATRDRDPNTEAFF
TGTGCCACCCGGGACAGGGATCCTAACACTGAAGCTTTCTTT
>many|15|TRBV5-1|TRBJ2-3|.
CASSSDGVSTDTQYF
TGCGCCAGCAGCTCCGACGGGGTATCGACAGATACGCAGTATTTT
>many|13|TRBV6-1|TRBJ1-6|.
CASSGQKPSPLHF
TGTGCCAGCAGTGGACAGAAACCTTCACCCCTCCACTTT
>many|17|TRBV20-1|TRBJ2-7|TRBD2
CSARDFLAGGTSYEQYF
TGCAGTGCTAGAGATTTTCTAGCGGGAGGGACCTCCTACGAGCAGTACTTC
>many|14|TRBV5-1|TRBJ1-2|.
CASSSMPGQYGYTF
TGCGCCAGCAGCTCTATGCCGGGACAATATGGCTACACCTTC
>.|15|TRBV29-1|TRBJ2-1|.
CSVQRYAYSYNEQFF
TGCAGCGTCCAAAGGTATGCCTACTCCTACAATGAGCAGTTCTTC
>.|12|TRBV27|TRBJ1-2|.
CAAGGRYYGYTF
TGTGCCGCCGGGGGGCGCTACTATGGCTACACCTTC
>many|13|TRBV28|TRBJ1-1|.
CASNREMNTEAFF
TGTGCCAGCAACCGGGAGATGAACACTGAAGCTTTCTTT
>many|15|TRBV7-2|TRBJ2-7|TRBD1
CASSKRQGTLYEQYF
TGTGCCAGCAGCAAGAGACAGGGGACTCTTTACGAGCAGTACTTC
>.|14|TRBV28|TRBJ2-7|TRBD1
CASSSGTVSHEQYF
TGTGCCAGCAGTTCCGGGACAGTGTCTCACGAGCAGTACTTC
>many|15|TRBV6-5|TRBJ2-3|TRBD1
CASSSGQGETDTQYF
TGTGCCAGCAGTTCCGGACAGGGGGAAACAGATACGCAGTATTTT
>many|16|TRBV7-8|TRBJ2-3|.
CASSLASGGGADTQYF
TGTGCCAGCAGCTTAGCAAGTGGAGGGGGGGCAGATACGCAGTATTTT
>.|15|TRBV4-1|TRBJ1-2|.
CASSQEPGRDYGYTF
TGCGCCAGCAGCCAAGAACCAGGGAGGGACTATGGCTACACCTTC
>many|14|TRBV6-5|TRBJ2-7|.
CASSYYRATGEQYF
TGTGCCAGCAGTTACTACCGGGCCACGGGCGAGCAGTACTTC
>.|15|TRBV2|TRBJ1-2|.
CASSEGGGGLYGYTF
TGTGCCAGCAGTGAAGGCGGGGGGGGCCTCTATGGCTACACCTTC
>.|14|TRBV20-1|TRBJ2-5|TRBD2
CSAPETSGEETQYF
TGCAGTGCTCCCGAGACTAGCGGAGAAGAGACCCAGTACTTC
>many|12|TRBV28|TRBJ2-7|.
CASKEGLYEQYF
TGTGCCAGCAAGGAGGGACTCTACGAGCAGTACTTC
>many|15|TRBV7-8|TRBJ1-5|TRBD1
CASSLQGAGNQPQHF
TGTGCCAGCAGCTTACAGGGGGCTGGCAATCAGCCCCAGCATTTT
>many|14|TRBV20-1|TRBJ2-7|.
CSAKQGGNSYEQYF
TGCAGTGCTAAACAAGGAGGGAACTCCTACGAGCAGTACTTC
>many|13|TRBV18|TRBJ1-1|.
CASTNDLNTEAFF
TGTGCCAGTACCAACGATTTAAACACTGAAGCTTTCTTT
>few|16|TRBV9|TRBJ2-5|TRBD2
CASSVASLAAQETQYF
TGTGCCAGCAGCGTAGCTTCCCTAGCGGCCCAAGAGACCCAGTACTTC
>many|17|TRBV2|TRBJ2-5|.
CASSEALRGHPQETQYF
TGTGCCAGCAGTGAAGCGCTTCGGGGACATCCGCAAGAGACCCAGTACTTC
>.|19|TRBV5-1|TRBJ2-5|.
CASSLENWQGVGYQETQYF
TGCGCCAGCAGCTTGGAGAATTGGCAGGGAGTAGGTTACCAAGAGACCCAGTACTTC
>many|13|TRBV2|TRBJ2-7|TRBD2
CASSSAGGGEQYF
TGTGCCAGCAGTTCAGCTGGCGGGGGGGAGCAGTACTTC
>few|14|TRBV6-1|TRBJ1-3|.
CASSDFGAGNTIYF
TGTGCCAGCAGTGATTTCGGGGCTGGAAACACCATATATTTT
>.|14|TRBV19|TRBJ1-1|TRBD1
CASRQGWLDTEAFF
TGTGCCAGTAGACAGGGGTGGCTGGACACTGAAGCTTTCTTT
>.|15|TRBV12-3/TRBV12-4|TRBJ1-4|.
CASSRLTGRDEKLFF
TGTGCCAGCAGCCGCCTCACAGGGCGAGATGAAAAACTGTTTTTT
>many|15|TRBV2|TRBJ1-2|TRBD1
CASLGAGGHDYGYTF
TGTGCCAGCTTGGGGGCAGGGGGGCACGACTATGGCTACACCTTC
>many|13|TRBV11-2|TRBJ2-2|.
CASTRTRGGELFF
TGTGCCAGCACTCGAACCCGGGGGGGGGAGCTGTTTTTT
>many|14|TRBV10-3|TRBJ2-7|TRBD1
CAITPRTGLYEQYF
TGTGCCATCACCCCCAGGACAGGCCTCTACGAGCAGTACTTC
>many|15|TRBV5-4|TRBJ2-2|TRBD1
CASSWGTVNTGELFF
TGTGCCAGCAGCTGGGGGACAGTAAACACCGGGGAGCTGTTTTTT
>many|15|TRBV2|TRBJ1-4|TRBD1
CASRPYRDRAEKLFF
TGTGCCAGCAGGCCCTACCGGGACAGGGCTGAAAAACTGTTTTTT
>many|14|TRBV14|TRBJ2-7|.
CASSQLGGHYEQYF
TGTGCCAGCAGCCAACTTGGCGGGCACTACGAGCAGTACTTC
>.|15|TRBV15|TRBJ2-1|TRBD2
CATSKQREVYNEQFF
TGTGCCACCAGCAAACAGCGGGAGGTGTACAACGAGCAGTTCTTC
>few|15|TRBV10-3|TRBJ1-5|TRBD1
CAISPTGNGNQPQHF
TGTGCCATCAGCCCGACAGGGAATGGCAATCAGCCCCAGCATTTT
>once|13|TRBV20-1|TRBJ1-4|TRBD1
CSASQGADEKLFF
TGCAGTGCCTCCCAGGGGGCCGATGAAAAACTGTTTTTT
>many|17|TRBV7-9|TRBJ2-7|.
CASSPPRGPIGPYEQYF
TGTGCCAGCAGCCCCCCGCGTGGCCCAATAGGGCCCTACGAGCAGTACTTC
>many|15|TRBV2|TRBJ1-3|TRBD1
CASSIRQGSGNTIYF
TGTGCCAGCAGTATCCGACAGGGATCTGGAAACACCATATATTTT
>.|16|TRBV2|TRBJ1-5|TRBD1
CASSLSGTGYGQPQHF
TGTGCCAGCAGTTTGTCCGGGACAGGGTACGGGCAGCCCCAGCATTTT
>many|13|TRBV10-3|TRBJ2-7|.
CAISERGGGEQYF
TGTGCCATCAGTGAGCGGGGAGGGGGCGAGCAGTACTTC
>.|14|TRBV5-1|TRBJ2-5|.
CASSLEGPRETQYF
TGCGCCAGCAGCTTGGAAGGGCCACGAGAGACCCAGTACTTC
>many|16|TRBV11-2|TRBJ1-6|.
CASSLDPAGAGSPLHF
TGTGCCAGCAGCTTAGACCCCGCGGGGGCAGGATCACCCCTCCACTTT
>.|13|TRBV6-2/TRBV6-3|TRBJ1-1|TRBD1
CASSEGRDSQAFF
TGTGCCAGCAGTGAAGGGAGGGACAGCCAAGCTTTCTTT
>many|15|TRBV20-1|TRBJ2-1|TRBD2
CSATGTSGGYNEQFF
TGCAGTGCAACCGGGACTAGCGGGGGCTACAATGAGCAGTTCTTC
>.|18|TRBV7-9|TRBJ2-2|.
CASSSRPRRQTNTGELFF
TGTGCCAGCAGCTCTCGGCCCAGGAGACAGACTAACACCGGGGAGCTGTTTTTT
>.|14|TRBV28|TRBJ2-5|TRBD1
CASSPLTGLETQYF
TGTGCCAGCAGTCCCCTGACAGGGTTAGAGACCCAGTACTTC
>many|14|TRBV3-1|TRBJ1-2|.
CASSPTKGSHGYTF
TGTGCCAGCAGCCCTACTAAGGGGTCCCATGGCTACACCTTC
>.|14|TRBV25-1|TRBJ1-2|.
CASSEFQTAYGYTF
TGTGCCAGCAGTGAATTTCAAACGGCCTATGGCTACACCTTC
>few|14|TRBV7-8|TRBJ1-2|.
CASRLDRDHYGYTF
TGTGCCAGCCGCTTGGACCGGGACCACTATGGCTACACCTTC
>.|11|TRBV28|TRBJ1-1|.
CASSFGGEAFF
TGTGCCAGCAGTTTTGGGGGGGAAGCTTTCTTT
>few|14|TRBV5-5|TRBJ2-2|.
CASSRDLGAGELFF
TGTGCCAGCAGCCGCGATTTGGGGGCCGGGGAGCTGTTTTTT
>many|15|TRBV2|TRBJ2-7|.
CASSRRTASSYEQYF
TGTGCCAGCAGCCGCAGGACAGCGAGCTCCTACGAGCAGTACTTC
>.|13|TRBV12-3/TRBV12-4|TRBJ2-7|.
CASSLREPFEQYF
TGTGCCAGCAGTCTACGGGAGCCGTTCGAGCAGTACTTC
>many|17|TRBV6-5|TRBJ1-6|.
CASSYFGQGGNNSPLHF
TGTGCCAGCAGTTACTTCGGCCAGGGTGGGAATAATTCACCCCTCCACTTT
>many|16|TRBV3-1|TRBJ1-4|.
CASATRGAGTNEKLFF
TGTGCCAGCGCCACGCGGGGGGCAGGAACTAATGAAAAACTGTTTTTT
>many|13|TRBV12-5|TRBJ1-1|.
CASGSVEGTEAFF
TGTGCTAGTGGTAGTGTGGAGGGGACTGAAGCTTTCTTT